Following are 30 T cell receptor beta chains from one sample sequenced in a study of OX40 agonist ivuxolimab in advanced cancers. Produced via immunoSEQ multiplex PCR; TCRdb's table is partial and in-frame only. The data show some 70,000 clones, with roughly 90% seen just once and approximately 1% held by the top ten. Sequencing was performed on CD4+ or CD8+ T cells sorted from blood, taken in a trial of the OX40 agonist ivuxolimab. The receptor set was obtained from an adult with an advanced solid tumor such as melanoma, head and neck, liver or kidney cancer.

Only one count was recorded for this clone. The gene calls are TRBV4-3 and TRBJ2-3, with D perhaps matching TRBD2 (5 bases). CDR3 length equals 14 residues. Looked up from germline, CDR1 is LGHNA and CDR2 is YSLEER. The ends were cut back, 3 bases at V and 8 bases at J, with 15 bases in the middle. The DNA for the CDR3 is TGCGCCAGCAGCCAGGATACGGACTTGGGTACGCAGTATTTT. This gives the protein CASSQDTDLGTQYF.

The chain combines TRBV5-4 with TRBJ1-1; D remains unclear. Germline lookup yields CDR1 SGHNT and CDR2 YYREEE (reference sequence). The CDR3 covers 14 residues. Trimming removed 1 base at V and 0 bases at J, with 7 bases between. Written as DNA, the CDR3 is TGTGCCAGCAGCTTGATGGTAATGAACACTGAAGCTTTCTTT. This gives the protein CASSLMVMNTEAFF.

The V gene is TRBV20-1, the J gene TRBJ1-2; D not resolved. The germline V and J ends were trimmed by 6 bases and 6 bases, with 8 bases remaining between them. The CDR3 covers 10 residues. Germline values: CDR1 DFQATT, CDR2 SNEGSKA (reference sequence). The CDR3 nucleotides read TGCAGTGCAAGACTGGATGGCTACACCTTC. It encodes CSARLDGYTF.

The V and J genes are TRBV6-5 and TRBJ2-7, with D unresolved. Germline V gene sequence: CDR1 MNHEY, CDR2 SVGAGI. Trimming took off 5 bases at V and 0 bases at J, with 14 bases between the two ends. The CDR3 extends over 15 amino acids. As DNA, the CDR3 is TGTGCCAGCAGTCCTTATCGGGCAGGCTCCTACGAGCAGTACTTC. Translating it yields CASSPYRAGSYEQYF.

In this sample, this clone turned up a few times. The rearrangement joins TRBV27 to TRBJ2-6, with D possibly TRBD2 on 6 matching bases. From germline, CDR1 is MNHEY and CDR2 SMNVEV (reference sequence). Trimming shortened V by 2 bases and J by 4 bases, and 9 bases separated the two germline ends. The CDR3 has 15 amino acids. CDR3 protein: CASSLGAGGANVLTF. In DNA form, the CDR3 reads TGTGCCAGCAGTTTAGGGGCGGGAGGGGCCAACGTCCTGACTTTC.

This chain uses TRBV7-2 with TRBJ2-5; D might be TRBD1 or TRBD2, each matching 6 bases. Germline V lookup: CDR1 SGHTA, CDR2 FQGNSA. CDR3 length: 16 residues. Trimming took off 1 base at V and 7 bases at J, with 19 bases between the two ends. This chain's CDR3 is CASSLGQAGGQGTQYF. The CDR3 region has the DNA TGTGCCAGCAGCTTAGGACAGGCCGGGGGTCAGGGGACCCAGTACTTC.

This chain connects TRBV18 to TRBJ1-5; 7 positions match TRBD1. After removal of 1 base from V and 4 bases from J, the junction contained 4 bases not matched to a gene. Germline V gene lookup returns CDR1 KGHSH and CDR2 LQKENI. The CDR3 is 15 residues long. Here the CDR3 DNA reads TGTGCCAGCTCACCACGACAGGGAGGTAATCAGCCCCAGCATTTT. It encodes CASSPRQGGNQPQHF.

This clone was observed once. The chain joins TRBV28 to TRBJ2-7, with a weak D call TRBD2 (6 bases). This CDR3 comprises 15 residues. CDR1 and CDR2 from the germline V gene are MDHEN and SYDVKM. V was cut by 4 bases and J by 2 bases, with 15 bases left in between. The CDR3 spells CASSSPGTFPYEQYF. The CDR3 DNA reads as TGTGCCAGCAGTTCCCCCGGGACTTTTCCCTACGAGCAGTACTTC.

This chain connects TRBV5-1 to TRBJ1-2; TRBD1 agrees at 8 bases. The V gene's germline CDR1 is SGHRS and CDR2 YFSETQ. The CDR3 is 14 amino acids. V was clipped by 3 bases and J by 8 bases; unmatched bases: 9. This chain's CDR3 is CASSYRGLREGYTF. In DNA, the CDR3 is TGCGCCAGCAGCTACAGGGGGTTACGAGAGGGCTACACCTTC.

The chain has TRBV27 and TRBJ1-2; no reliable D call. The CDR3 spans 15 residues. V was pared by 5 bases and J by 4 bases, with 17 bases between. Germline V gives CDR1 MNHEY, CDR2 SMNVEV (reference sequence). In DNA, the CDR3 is TGTGCCAGCAGTCACGGTGGCAGAACCGGCTATGGCTACACCTTC. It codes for CASSHGGRTGYGYTF.

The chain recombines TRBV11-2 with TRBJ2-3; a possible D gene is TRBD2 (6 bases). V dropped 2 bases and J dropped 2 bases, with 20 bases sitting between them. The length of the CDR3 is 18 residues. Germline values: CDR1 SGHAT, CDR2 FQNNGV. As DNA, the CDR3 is TGTGCCAGCAGCTTATTACTTGCGGGACCCTCCTTCACAGATACGCAGTATTTT. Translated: CASSLLLAGPSFTDTQYF.

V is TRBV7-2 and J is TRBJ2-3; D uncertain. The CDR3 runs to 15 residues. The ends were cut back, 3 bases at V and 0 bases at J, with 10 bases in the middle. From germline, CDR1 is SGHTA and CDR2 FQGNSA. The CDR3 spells CASSFRASSTDTQYF. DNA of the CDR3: TGTGCCAGCAGCTTCCGCGCCTCTAGCACAGATACGCAGTATTTT.

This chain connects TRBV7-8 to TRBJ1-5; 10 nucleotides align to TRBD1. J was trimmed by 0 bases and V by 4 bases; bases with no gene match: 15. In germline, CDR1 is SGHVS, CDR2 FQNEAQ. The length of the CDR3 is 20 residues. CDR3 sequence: CASSWVVPGQGSGSNQPQHF. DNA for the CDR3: TGTGCCAGCAGCTGGGTCGTCCCGGGACAGGGGTCGGGTAGCAATCAGCCCCAGCATTTT.

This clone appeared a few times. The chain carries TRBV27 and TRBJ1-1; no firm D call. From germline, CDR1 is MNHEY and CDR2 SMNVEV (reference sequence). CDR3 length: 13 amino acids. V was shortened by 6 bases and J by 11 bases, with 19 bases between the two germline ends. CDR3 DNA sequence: TGTGCCAGCAGCCCCCGGTCTCAACTGGGCGCTTTCTTT. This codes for CASSPRSQLGAFF.

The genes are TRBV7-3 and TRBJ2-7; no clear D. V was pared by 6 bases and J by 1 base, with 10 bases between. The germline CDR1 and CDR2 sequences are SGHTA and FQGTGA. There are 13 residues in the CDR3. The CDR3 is CASSIGPSYEQYF. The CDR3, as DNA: TGTGCCAGCAGTATTGGACCATCCTACGAGCAGTACTTC. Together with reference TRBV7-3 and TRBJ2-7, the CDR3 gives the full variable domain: GAGVSQTPSNKVTEKGKYVELRCDPISGHTALYWYRQSLGQGPEFLIYFQGTGAADDSGLPNDRFFAVRPEGSVSTLKIQRTERGDSAVYLCASSIGPSYEQYFGPGTRLTVT.

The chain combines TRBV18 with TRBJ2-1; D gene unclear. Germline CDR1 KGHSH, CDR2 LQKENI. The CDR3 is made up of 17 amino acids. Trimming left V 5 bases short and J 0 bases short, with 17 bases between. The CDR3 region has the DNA TGTGCCAGCTCAAGTCCGGGCAGCAAGAACTCCTACAATGAGCAGTTCTTC. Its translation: CASSSPGSKNSYNEQFF.

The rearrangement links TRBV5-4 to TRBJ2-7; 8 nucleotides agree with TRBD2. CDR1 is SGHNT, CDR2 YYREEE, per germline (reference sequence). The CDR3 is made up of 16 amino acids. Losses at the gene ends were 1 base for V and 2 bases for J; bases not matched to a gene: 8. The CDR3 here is CASSLPLAGRAYEQYF. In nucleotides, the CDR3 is TGTGCCAGCAGCTTGCCCCTAGCGGGCCGAGCCTACGAGCAGTACTTC. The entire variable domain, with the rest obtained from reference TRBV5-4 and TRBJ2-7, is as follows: ETGVTQSPTHLIKTRGQQVTLRCSSQSGHNTVSWYQQALGQGPQFIFQYYREEENGRGNFPPRFSGLQFPNYSSELNVNALELDDSALYLCASSLPLAGRAYEQYFGPGTRLTVT.

The CDR3 reads CASSRTADGEQYF. The CDR3 DNA sequence: TGTGCCAGCTCTCGGACTGCCGATGGGGAGCAGTACTTC. The rearrangement links TRBV18 to TRBJ2-7, with D tentatively TRBD2 (5 bases). Trimming shortened V by 6 bases and J by 7 bases, and 16 bases separated the two germline ends. Germline V gene sequence: CDR1 KGHSH, CDR2 LQKENI. CDR3 length: 13 residues.

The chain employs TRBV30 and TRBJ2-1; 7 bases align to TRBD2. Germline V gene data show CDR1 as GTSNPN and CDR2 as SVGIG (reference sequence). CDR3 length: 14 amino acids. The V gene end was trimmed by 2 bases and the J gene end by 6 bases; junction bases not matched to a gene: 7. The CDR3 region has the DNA TGTGCCTGGAGTCTGGGTCCGGGAGGCAATGAGCAGTTCTTC. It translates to CAWSLGPGGNEQFF.

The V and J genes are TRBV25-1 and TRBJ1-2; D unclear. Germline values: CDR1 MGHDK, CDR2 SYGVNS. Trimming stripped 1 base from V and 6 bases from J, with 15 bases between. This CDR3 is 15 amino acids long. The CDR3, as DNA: TGTGCCAGCAGTGAATTGGGAGGACGGTTGAATGGCTACACCTTC. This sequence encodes CASSELGGRLNGYTF.

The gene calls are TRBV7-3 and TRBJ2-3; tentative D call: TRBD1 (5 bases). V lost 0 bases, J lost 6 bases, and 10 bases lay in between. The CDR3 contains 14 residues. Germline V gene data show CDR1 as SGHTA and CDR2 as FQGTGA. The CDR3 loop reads CASSLTGPLDTQYF. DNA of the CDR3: TGTGCCAGCAGCTTAACGGGGCCGTTGGATACGCAGTATTTT.

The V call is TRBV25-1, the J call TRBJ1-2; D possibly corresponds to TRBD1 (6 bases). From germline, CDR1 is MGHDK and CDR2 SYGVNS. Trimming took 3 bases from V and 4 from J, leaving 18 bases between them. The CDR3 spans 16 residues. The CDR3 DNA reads TGTGCCAGCAGTGATGCAGGGGACACAGAGATCTATGGCTACACCTTC. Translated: CASSDAGDTEIYGYTF.

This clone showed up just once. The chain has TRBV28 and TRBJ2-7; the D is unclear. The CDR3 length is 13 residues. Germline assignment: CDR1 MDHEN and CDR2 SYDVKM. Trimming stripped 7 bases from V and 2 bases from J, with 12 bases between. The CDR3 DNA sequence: TGTGCCAGCACCCGCCCAGGAGCCTACGAGCAGTACTTC. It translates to CASTRPGAYEQYF. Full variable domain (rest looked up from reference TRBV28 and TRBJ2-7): DVKVTQSSRYLVKRTGEKVFLECVQDMDHENMFWYRQDPGLGLRLIYFSYDVKMKEKGDIPEGYSVSREKKERFSLILESASTNQTSMYLCASTRPGAYEQYFGPGTRLTVT.

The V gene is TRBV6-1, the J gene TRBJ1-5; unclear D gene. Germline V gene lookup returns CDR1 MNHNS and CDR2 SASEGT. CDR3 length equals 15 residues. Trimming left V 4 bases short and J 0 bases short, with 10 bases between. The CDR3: CASSVQFYSNQPQHF. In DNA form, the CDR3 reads TGTGCCAGCAGTGTTCAGTTTTATAGCAATCAGCCCCAGCATTTT.

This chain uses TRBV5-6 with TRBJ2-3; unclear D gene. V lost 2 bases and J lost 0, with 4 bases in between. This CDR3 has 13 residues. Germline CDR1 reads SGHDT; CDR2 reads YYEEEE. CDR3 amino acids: CASSLFSTDTQYF. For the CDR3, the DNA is TGTGCCAGCAGCTTATTCAGCACAGATACGCAGTATTTT.

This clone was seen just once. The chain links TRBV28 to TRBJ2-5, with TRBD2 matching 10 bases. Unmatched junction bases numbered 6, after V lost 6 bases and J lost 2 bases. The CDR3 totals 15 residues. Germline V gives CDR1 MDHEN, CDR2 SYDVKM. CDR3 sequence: CASRNSGRTQETQYF. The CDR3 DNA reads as TGTGCCAGCAGGAATAGCGGGAGGACACAAGAGACCCAGTACTTC.

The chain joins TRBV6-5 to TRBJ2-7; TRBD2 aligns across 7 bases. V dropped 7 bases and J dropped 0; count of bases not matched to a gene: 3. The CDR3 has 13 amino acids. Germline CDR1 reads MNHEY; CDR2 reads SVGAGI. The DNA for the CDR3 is TGTGCCAGCACGACTAGCCCCTCCTACGAGCAGTACTTC. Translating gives CASTTSPSYEQYF.

CDR3 DNA: TGTGCCAGCAGAGGACAGGGGGCCCACGAGCAGTACTTC. Its protein product is CASRGQGAHEQYF. The chain joins TRBV7-2 to TRBJ2-7; 11 bases map to TRBD1. This CDR3 comprises 13 residues. The germline V gene has CDR1 SGHTA and CDR2 FQGNSA. Trimming took 6 bases from V and 5 from J; bases not matched to a gene: 3. Complete variable domain (other parts from reference TRBV7-2 and TRBJ2-7): GAGVSQSPSNKVTEKGKDVELRCDPISGHTALYWYRQSLGQGLEFLIYFQGNSAPDKSGLPSDRFSAERTGGSVSTLTIQRTQQEDSAVYLCASRGQGAHEQYFGPGTRLTVT.

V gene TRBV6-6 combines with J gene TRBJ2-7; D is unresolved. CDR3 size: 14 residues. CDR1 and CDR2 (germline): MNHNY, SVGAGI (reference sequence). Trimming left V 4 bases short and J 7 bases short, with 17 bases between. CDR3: CASSSDGTSLEQYF. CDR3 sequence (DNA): TGTGCCAGCAGTTCGGACGGTACCTCCTTGGAGCAGTACTTC.

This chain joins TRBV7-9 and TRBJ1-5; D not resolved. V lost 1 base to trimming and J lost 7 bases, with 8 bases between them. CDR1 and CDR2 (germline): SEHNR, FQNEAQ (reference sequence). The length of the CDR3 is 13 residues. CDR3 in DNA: TGTGCCAGCAGCTTAGAAGGCGGACAGCCCCAGCATTTT. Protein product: CASSLEGGQPQHF.